This passage covers 9 T cell receptor beta chains from one sample sequenced in a study of T cell responses to AZD1222 COVID-19 vaccine. The table came from immunoSEQ multiplex PCR; TCRdb's copy has only in-frame clones and leaves some out. Here the sample spans 160,000 or so clones, 88% being singletons. This material consisted of peripheral blood, taken 28 days after the second AZD1222 dose. All receptors derive from an adult who received the AZD1222 COVID-19 vaccine.

This clone appeared a single time. V gene TRBV6-1 combines with J gene TRBJ1-2; 7 positions agree with TRBD1. Looked up from germline, CDR1 is MNHNS and CDR2 is SASEGT. After removal of 4 bases from V and 8 bases from J, the junction contained 16 bases not matched to a gene. There are 16 residues in the CDR3. In nucleotides, the CDR3 is TGTGCCAGCAGTGCTAGCAGGGGGAGATCCTATGCGGGCTACACCTTC. This encodes CASSASRGRSYAGYTF.

The CDR3 DNA is TGTGCCAGCAGTGAAGCACAAGCGGGGGCCCAGGACACGCAGTATTTT. The encoded protein is CASSEAQAGAQDTQYF. The chain couples TRBV2 to TRBJ2-3; 8 bases align to TRBD2. Per germline, CDR1 SNHLY and CDR2 FYNNEI. With 0 bases clipped from V and 9 bases from J, the junction kept 11 bases outside the gene matches. The CDR3 loop spans 16 amino acids.

The rearrangement uses TRBV5-8 and TRBJ2-1; 8 bases match TRBD1. The V segment lost 0 bases and the J segment 3 bases; nucleotides outside the gene matches: 5. CDR1 SGHTS and CDR2 YDEGEE come from the germline V gene. This CDR3 region has 16 residues. CDR3: CASSLAGTGFYNEQFF. Here the CDR3 DNA reads TGTGCCAGCAGCTTGGCGGGGACAGGATTCTACAATGAGCAGTTCTTC.

CDR3: CASSQDRGSNSYEQYF. CDR3 sequence (DNA): TGCGCCAGCAGCCAAGATCGGGGATCTAACTCCTACGAGCAGTACTTC. The chain carries TRBV4-3 and TRBJ2-7, with a weak D call TRBD2 (5 bases). V was trimmed by 0 bases and J by 0 bases, leaving 12 bases between them. Germline values: CDR1 LGHNA, CDR2 YSLEER. This CDR3 is 16 amino acids long.

The chain employs TRBV2 and TRBJ1-1, with D unresolved. Between the trimmed V and J ends, which lost 8 bases and 3 bases, there was a span of 13 bases. CDR1 is SNHLY and CDR2 is FYNNEI in the germline V gene. The CDR3 contains 13 residues. CDR3 coding DNA: TGTGCCAGCGAGGACCCGTACGACACTGAAGCTTTCTTT. It encodes CASEDPYDTEAFF.

V usage is TRBV7-9 and J usage is TRBJ1-3; D may be TRBD1 (5 bases). The CDR3 is made up of 16 amino acids. Germline assignment: CDR1 SEHNR and CDR2 FQNEAQ (reference sequence). Trimming removed 5 bases at V and 0 bases at J, with 14 bases between. The DNA of the CDR3 is TGTGCCAGCAGCCAAAACCTGGGGCTCTCTGGAAACACCATATATTTT. Translation gives CASSQNLGLSGNTIYF.

The rearrangement links TRBV11-3 to TRBJ2-1; D ambiguous. Trimming removed 2 bases at V and 10 bases at J, with 12 bases between. From germline, CDR1 is SGHNT and CDR2 YENEEA. This CDR3 comprises 13 residues. The chain's CDR3 is CASSLSAAREQFF. The CDR3 DNA reads as TGTGCCAGCAGCTTATCAGCTGCCAGGGAGCAGTTCTTC.

This chain uses TRBV5-5 with TRBJ1-1; a weak D match, TRBD1 (5 bases). The CDR3 spans 14 residues. V dropped 4 bases and J dropped 1 base, with 11 bases sitting between them. Germline-derived CDR1 and CDR2 are SGHKS and YYEKEE (reference sequence). The CDR3: CASSHITGNTEAFF. The CDR3 DNA follows: TGTGCCAGCAGCCACATAACAGGGAACACTGAAGCTTTCTTT.

The CDR3 here is CASPRGLASNTGELFF. The CDR3 nucleotides are TGTGCCAGTCCCAGGGGGCTGGCTTCGAACACCGGGGAGCTGTTTTTT. The V and J genes are TRBV7-2 and TRBJ2-2; 8 bases are a match to TRBD1. Germline loops: CDR1 SGHTA, CDR2 FQGNSA. J lost 0 bases, V lost 9 bases, and 9 bases had no gene match. The CDR3 extends over 16 amino acids.